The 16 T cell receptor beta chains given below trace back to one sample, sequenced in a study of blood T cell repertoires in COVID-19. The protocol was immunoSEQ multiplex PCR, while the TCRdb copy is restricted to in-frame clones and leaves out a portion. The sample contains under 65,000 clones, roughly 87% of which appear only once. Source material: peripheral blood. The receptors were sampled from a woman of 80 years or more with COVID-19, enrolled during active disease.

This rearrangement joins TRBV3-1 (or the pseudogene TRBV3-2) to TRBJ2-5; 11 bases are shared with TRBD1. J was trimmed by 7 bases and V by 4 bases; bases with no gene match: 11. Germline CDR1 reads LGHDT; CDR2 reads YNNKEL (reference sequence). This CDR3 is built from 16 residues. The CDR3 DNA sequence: TGTGCCAGCAGCCTGAGGACAGGGGGCGCCGGGGGGACCCAGTACTTC. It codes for CASSLRTGGAGGTQYF.

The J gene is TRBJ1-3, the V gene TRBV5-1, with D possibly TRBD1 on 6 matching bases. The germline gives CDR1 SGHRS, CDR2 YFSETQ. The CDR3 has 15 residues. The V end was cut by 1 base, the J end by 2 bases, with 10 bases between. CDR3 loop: CASSLQGITGNTIYF. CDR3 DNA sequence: TGCGCCAGCAGCTTGCAGGGGATCACTGGAAACACCATATATTTT.

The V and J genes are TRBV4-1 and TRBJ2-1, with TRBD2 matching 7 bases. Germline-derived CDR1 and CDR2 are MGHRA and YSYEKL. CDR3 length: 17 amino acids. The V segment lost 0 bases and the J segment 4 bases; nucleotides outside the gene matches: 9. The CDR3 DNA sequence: TGCGCCAGCAGCCAAGATCTTGGGGGGGGGTTGTACAATGAGCAGTTCTTC. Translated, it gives CASSQDLGGGLYNEQFF.

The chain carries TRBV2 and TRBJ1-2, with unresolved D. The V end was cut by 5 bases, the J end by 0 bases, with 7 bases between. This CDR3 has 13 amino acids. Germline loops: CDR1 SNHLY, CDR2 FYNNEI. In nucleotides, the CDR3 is TGTGCCAGCAGTTTGCAGGCTAACTATGGCTACACCTTC. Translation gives CASSLQANYGYTF.

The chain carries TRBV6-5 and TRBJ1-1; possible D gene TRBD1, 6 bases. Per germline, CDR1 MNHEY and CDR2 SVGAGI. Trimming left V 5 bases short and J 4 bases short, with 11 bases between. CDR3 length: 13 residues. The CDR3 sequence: CASSRGLVTEAFF. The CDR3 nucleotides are TGTGCCAGCAGTAGGGGGTTGGTCACTGAAGCTTTCTTT.

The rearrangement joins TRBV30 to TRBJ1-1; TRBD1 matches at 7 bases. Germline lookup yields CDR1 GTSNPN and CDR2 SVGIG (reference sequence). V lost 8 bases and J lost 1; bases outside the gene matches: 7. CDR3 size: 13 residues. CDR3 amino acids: CARYTGANTEAFF. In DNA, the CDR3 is TGTGCCCGTTATACAGGGGCGAACACTGAAGCTTTCTTT.

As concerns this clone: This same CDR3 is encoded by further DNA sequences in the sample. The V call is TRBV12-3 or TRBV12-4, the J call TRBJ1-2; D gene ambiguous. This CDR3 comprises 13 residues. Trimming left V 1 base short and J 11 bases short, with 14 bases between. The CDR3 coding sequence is TGTGCCAGCAGTTTAGGGATACAGAGGACTTACACCTTC. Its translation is CASSLGIQRTYTF.

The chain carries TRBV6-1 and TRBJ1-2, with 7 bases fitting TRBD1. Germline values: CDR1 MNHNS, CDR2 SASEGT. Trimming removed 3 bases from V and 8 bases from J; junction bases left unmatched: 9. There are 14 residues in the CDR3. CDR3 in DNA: TGTGCCAGCAGTGATAATTACAGGGGTGCCGGCTACACCTTC. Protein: CASSDNYRGAGYTF.

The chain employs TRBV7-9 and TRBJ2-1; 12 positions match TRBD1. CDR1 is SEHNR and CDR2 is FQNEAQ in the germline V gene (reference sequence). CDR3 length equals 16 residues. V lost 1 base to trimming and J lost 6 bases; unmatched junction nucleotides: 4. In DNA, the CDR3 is TGTGCCAGCAGCTTAGGGGACAGGGGGCGATCCAATGAGCAGTTCTTC. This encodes CASSLGDRGRSNEQFF.

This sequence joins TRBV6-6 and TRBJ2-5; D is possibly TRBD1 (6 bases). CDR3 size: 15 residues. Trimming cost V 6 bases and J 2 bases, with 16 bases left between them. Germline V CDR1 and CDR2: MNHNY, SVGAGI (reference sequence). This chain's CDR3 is CASSRIGQIQETQYF. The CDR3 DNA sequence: TGTGCCAGCAGCCGAATTGGACAGATACAAGAGACCCAGTACTTC.

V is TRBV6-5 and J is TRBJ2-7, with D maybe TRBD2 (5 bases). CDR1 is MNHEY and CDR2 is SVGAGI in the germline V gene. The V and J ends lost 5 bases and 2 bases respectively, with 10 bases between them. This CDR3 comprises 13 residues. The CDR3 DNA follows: TGTGCCAGCAGTCGGGATTATACCTACGAGCAGTACTTC. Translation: CASSRDYTYEQYF.

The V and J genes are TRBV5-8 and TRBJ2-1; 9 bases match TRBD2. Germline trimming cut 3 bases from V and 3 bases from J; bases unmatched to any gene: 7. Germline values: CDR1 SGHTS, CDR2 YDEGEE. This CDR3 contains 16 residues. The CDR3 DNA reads TGTGCCAGCAGCTCTCGTGGCGGGGGGGTCTACAATGAGCAGTTCTTC. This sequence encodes CASSSRGGGVYNEQFF.

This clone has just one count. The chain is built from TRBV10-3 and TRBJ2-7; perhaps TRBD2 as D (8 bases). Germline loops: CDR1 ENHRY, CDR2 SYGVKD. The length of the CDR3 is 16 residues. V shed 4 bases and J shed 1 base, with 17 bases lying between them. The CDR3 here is CAISALAGQISYEQYF. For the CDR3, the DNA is TGTGCCATCAGTGCCTTAGCGGGACAGATATCCTACGAGCAGTACTTC.

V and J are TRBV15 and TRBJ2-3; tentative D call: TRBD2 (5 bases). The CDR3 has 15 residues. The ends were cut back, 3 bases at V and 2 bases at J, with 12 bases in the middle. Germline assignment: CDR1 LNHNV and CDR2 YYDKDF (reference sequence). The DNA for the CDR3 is TGTGCCACCAGCAGGCGGACTGGATCCACAGATACGCAGTATTTT. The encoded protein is CATSRRTGSTDTQYF.

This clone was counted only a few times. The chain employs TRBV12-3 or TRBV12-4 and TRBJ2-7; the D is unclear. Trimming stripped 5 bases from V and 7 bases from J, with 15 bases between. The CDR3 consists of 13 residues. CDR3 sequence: CASSPWPPQEQYF. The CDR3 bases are TGTGCCAGCAGTCCCTGGCCCCCTCAGGAGCAGTACTTC.

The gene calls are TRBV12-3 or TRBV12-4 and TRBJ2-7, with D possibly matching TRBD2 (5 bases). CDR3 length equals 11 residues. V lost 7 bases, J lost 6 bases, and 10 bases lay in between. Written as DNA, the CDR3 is TGTGCCAGCACCAGCGGTGGCGAGCAGTACTTC. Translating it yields CASTSGGEQYF.